The 17 T cell receptor beta chains listed next were all sequenced from one sample in a study of T-cell reconstitution after alpha-beta-depleted transplantation in children. The TCRbeta library incorporated unique molecular identifiers. From the PCR reads, TCRdb called clonotypes with MiXCR, one entry per CDR3 protein. The sample lists 550,000 to 800,000 distinct CDR3 sequences; less than 15% were seen once. Specimen: PBMCs, collected before TCRalphabeta/CD19-depleted stem cell transplant. The receptors come from a girl aged 2-10 years with congenital amegakaryocytic thrombocytopenia, due to receive a stem cell transplant.

In its sample, this clonotype was seen many times. This sequence joins TRBV5-1 and TRBJ2-1; 7 nucleotides align to TRBD2. V dropped 7 bases and J dropped 0; count of bases not matched to a gene: 7. The CDR3 sequence is 15 residues long. Per germline, CDR1 SGHRS and CDR2 YFSETQ. The CDR3 DNA sequence: TGCGCCAGCGAAGCCGAGCGGGGCTCCTACAATGAGCAGTTCTTC. This sequence encodes CASEAERGSYNEQFF.

In the case of this clonotype: Compared with germline, one end of the junction differs, possibly owing to a read error. This chain uses TRBV4-1 with TRBJ2-1; TRBD2 matches at 8 bases. CDR1 and CDR2 (germline): MGHRA, YSYEKL. The CDR3 consists of 17 residues. As DNA, the CDR3 is TGCGCCTGCAGCCAAGGGAGAACCAGCGGGAGTGAGGATGAGCAGTTCTTC. Amino acid sequence: CACSQGRTSGSEDEQFF.

The rearrangement joins TRBV25-1 to TRBJ1-2; D gene uncertain. Trimming removed 7 bases at V and 6 bases at J, with 12 bases between. CDR1 is MGHDK and CDR2 is SYGVNS in the germline V gene. CDR3 size: 12 residues. CDR3 region: CASTGGRDGYTF. CDR3 nucleotides: TGTGCCAGCACCGGCGGGCGCGATGGCTACACCTTC.

The chain combines TRBV7-9 with TRBJ2-1; possibly TRBD2 for D (6 bases). Looked up from germline, CDR1 is SEHNR and CDR2 is FQNEAQ (reference sequence). CDR3 size: 15 residues. V dropped 11 bases and J dropped 6 bases, with 23 bases sitting between them. DNA of the CDR3: TGTGCCGGCGGGGCCGCGGGTCACTCGGGCAATGAGCAGTTCTTC. It translates to CAGGAAGHSGNEQFF.

This clonotype was counted a few times. The rearrangement joins TRBV4-1 to TRBJ2-7, with 8 bases matching TRBD2. Trimming took 3 bases from V and 0 from J; bases not matched to a gene: 4. Germline V lookup: CDR1 MGHRA, CDR2 YSYEKL. The CDR3 loop spans 15 amino acids. Written as DNA, the CDR3 is TGCGCCAGCAGCCACGCGGGAGGTCCCTCCTACGAGCAGTACTTC. Its translation: CASSHAGGPSYEQYF.

V usage is TRBV15 and J usage is TRBJ1-2; D is perhaps TRBD1 (5 bases). The CDR3 consists of 14 residues. V was cut by 9 bases and J by 0 bases, with 14 bases left in between. Germline lookup yields CDR1 LNHNV and CDR2 YYDKDF (reference sequence). Here the CDR3 reads CATKGWGANYGYTF. The CDR3 DNA reads TGTGCCACAAAAGGTTGGGGGGCTAACTATGGCTACACCTTC.

This clonotype was counted between two and nine times. The chain is built from TRBV25-1 and TRBJ2-7, with 9 bases fitting TRBD2. CDR3 length equals 20 residues. Per the germline V gene, CDR1 is MGHDK and CDR2 is SYGVNS. V was pared by 7 bases and J by 2 bases, with 24 bases of the junction left unmatched. CDR3 DNA sequence: TGTGCCAGCATAAGGGACAGAAGAGTTATGAAGACTAGCGGCACCTACGAGCAGTACTTC. Translation gives CASIRDRRVMKTSGTYEQYF.

This clonotype came up a few times. The chain carries TRBV15 and TRBJ1-2; a weak D match, TRBD1 (5 bases). V lost 1 base to trimming and J lost 1 base, with 7 bases between them. CDR1 is LNHNV and CDR2 is YYDKDF in the germline V gene (reference sequence). The CDR3 has 14 residues. CDR3: CATSRAQGNYGYTF. DNA of the CDR3: TGTGCCACCAGCAGAGCCCAGGGTAACTATGGCTACACCTTC.

The CDR3 protein is CASSLGGTLNTEAFF. Written as DNA, the CDR3 is TGTGCCAGCAGCTTAGGAGGGACACTGAACACTGAAGCTTTCTTT. J is TRBJ1-1 and V is TRBV7-3; tentative D call: TRBD1 (6 bases). The V gene's germline CDR1 is SGHTA and CDR2 FQGTGA. The CDR3 sequence is 15 residues long. V was pared by 2 bases and J by 0 bases, with 10 bases between.

This clonotype was seen many times. The gene calls are TRBV12-3 or TRBV12-4 and TRBJ2-7; TRBD2 aligns across 11 bases. The trim removed 3 bases at V and 5 bases at J, leaving 6 bases unmatched. The CDR3 covers 15 residues. CDR3 coding DNA: TGTGCCAGCAGTTTGGACCCGACTAGCGGGAACGAGCAGTACTTC. Its translation: CASSLDPTSGNEQYF.

J is TRBJ1-1 and V is TRBV20-1; D is ambiguous. Germline V gene data show CDR1 as DFQATT and CDR2 as SNEGSKA (reference sequence). CDR3 length: 13 residues. V was trimmed by 6 bases and J by 3 bases, leaving 14 bases between them. CDR3 in DNA: TGCAGTGCCCGGCTGATTCGTCACACTGAAGCTTTCTTT. Protein sequence: CSARLIRHTEAFF.

The chain is built from TRBV5-1 and TRBJ2-7; D may match TRBD1 or TRBD2 (5 bases each). Trimming left V 2 bases short and J 6 bases short, with 12 bases between. CDR1 and CDR2 (germline): SGHRS, YFSETQ. The CDR3 is 13 residues long. For the CDR3, the DNA is TGCGCCAGCAGCTTCGAGGGGAGAAGCGAGCAGTACTTC. Protein: CASSFEGRSEQYF.

As to this clonotype: A much larger clone lies one base from this, so it may be a read error. Here the CDR3 DNA reads TGTGCCAGCAGCTTAACAGATAGCGGGAGGCCTATAAGTGAGCAGTTCTTC. It is translated as CASSLTDSGRPISEQFF. J is TRBJ2-1 and V is TRBV7-8; 10 nucleotides agree with TRBD2. The CDR3 extends over 17 amino acids. Germline trimming cut 2 bases from V and 9 bases from J; bases unmatched to any gene: 13. Germline CDR1 is SGHVS and CDR2 is FQNEAQ.

This clonotype was seen repeatedly, ten times or more. V is TRBV29-1 and J is TRBJ2-7, with D perhaps being TRBD1 or TRBD2 (5 bases each). Germline V CDR1 and CDR2: SQVTM, ANQGSEA. With 4 bases removed from V and 6 bases from J, the gap between germline ends came to 7 bases. The CDR3 has 10 amino acids. CDR3 sequence (DNA): TGCAGCGTTGCTGGGGGCGAGCAGTACTTC. Translating it yields CSVAGGEQYF.

At least ten counts were recorded for this clonotype. The chain carries TRBV5-1 and TRBJ2-7; D not resolved. The length of the CDR3 is 13 residues. V lost 2 bases and J 5 bases, leaving 11 bases between the germline ends. Germline CDR1 SGHRS, CDR2 YFSETQ. The chain's CDR3 is CASSFTPPDEQYF. In nucleotides, the CDR3 is TGCGCCAGCAGCTTCACCCCGCCTGACGAGCAGTACTTC.

This clonotype was found many times. The chain uses TRBV2 and TRBJ2-5, with a weak D call TRBD2 (6 bases). Germline V CDR1 and CDR2: SNHLY, FYNNEI. Deletions cut 3 bases from V and 5 bases from J, with 10 bases between. The CDR3 runs 13 residues. The CDR3 DNA sequence: TGTGCCAGCAGTGACGGGGGAATGGAGACCCAGTACTTC. Its translation: CASSDGGMETQYF.

This clonotype appeared many times. This chain joins TRBV29-1 and TRBJ1-5; 9 nucleotides align to TRBD1. Germline V gene sequence: CDR1 SQVTM, CDR2 ANQGSEA. The CDR3 contains 16 residues. J was trimmed by 0 bases and V by 7 bases; bases with no gene match: 10. CDR3 amino acids: CSAQTGTGYSNQPQHF. In DNA form, the CDR3 reads TGCAGCGCTCAGACAGGGACAGGGTATAGCAATCAGCCCCAGCATTTT.